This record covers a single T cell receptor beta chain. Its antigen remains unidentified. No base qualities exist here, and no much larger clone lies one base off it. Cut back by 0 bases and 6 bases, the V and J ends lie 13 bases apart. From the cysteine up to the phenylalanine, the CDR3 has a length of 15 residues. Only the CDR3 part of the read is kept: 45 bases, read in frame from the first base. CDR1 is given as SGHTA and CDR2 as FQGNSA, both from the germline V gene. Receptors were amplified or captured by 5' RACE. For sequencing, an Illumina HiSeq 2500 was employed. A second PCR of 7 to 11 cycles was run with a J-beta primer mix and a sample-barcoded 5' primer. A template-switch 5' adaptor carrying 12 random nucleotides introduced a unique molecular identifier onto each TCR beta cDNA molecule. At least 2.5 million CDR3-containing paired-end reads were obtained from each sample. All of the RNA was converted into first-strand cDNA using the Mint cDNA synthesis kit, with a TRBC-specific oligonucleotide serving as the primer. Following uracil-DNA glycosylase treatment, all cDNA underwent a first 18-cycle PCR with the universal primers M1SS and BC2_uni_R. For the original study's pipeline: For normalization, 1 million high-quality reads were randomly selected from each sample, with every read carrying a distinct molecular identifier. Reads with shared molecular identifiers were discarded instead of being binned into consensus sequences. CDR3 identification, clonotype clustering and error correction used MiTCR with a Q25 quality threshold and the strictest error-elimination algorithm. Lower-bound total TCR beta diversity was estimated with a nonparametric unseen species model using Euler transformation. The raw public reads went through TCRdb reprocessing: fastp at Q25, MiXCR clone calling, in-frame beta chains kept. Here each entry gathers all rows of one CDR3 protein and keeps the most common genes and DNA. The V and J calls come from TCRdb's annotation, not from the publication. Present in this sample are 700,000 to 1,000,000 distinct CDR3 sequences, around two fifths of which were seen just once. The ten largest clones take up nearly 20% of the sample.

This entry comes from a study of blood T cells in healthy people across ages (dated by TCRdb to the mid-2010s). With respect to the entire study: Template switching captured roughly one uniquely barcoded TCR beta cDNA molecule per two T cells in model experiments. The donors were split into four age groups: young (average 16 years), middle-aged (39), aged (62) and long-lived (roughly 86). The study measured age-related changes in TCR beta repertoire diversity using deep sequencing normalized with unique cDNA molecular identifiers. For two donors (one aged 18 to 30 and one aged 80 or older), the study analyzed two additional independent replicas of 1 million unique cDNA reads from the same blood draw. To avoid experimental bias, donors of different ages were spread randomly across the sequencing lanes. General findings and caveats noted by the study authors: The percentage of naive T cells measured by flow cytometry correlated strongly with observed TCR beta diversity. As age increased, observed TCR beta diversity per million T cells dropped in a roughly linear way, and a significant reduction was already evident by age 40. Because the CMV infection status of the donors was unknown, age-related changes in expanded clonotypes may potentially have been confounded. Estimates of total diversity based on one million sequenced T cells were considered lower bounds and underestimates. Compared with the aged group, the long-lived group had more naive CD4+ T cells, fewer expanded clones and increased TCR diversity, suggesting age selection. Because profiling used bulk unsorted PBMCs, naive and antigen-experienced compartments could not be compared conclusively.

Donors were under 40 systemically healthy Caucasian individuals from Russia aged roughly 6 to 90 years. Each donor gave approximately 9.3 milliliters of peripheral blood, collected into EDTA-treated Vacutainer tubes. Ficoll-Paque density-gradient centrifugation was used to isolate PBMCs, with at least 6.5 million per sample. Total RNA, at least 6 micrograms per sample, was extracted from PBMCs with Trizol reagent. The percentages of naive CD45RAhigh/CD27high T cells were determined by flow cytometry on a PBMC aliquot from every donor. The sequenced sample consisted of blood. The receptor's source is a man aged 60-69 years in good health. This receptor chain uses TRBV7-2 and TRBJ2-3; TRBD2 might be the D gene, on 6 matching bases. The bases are TGTGCCAGCAGCTTAGCGAGGCGGGAAATCGATACGCAGTATTTT. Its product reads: CASSLARREIDTQYF.